This T cell receptor beta chain was sequenced in a study of blood T cell repertoires in COVID-19. Study-wide background: Donors in the United States, Italy and Spain gave samples during acute or convalescent COVID-19.

Individuals aged 18 to 89 years were recruited from 24 US areas. Participants reported their clinical history, and cohort assignment relied on those reports. Authors' methods: For nucleated cells, counts were estimated from reference gene primer amplification. Generated by immunoSEQ multiplex PCR, the TCRdb table keeps only in-frame clones and is missing some. That table furnishes V, J and clone size, whereas the DNA furnished D and trimming. The sample carries roughly 180,000 clones, over 70% recorded once. V lost 0 bases and J lost 0; bases outside the gene matches: 13. Germline V lookup: CDR1 SGHTA, CDR2 FQGTGA. This CDR3 contains 20 residues.

The source material was PBMCs or T cells enriched from blood (not recorded which). The genes are TRBV7-3 and TRBJ2-3, with 9 bases that match TRBD2. The TCR sequence derives from a woman aged 40 to 50 with acute COVID-19. As DNA, the CDR3 is TGTGCCAGCAGCTTAACGGCTGGCGCGGGAGGGATCACTAGCACAGATACGCAGTATTTT. Translated, it gives CASSLTAGAGGITSTDTQYF.